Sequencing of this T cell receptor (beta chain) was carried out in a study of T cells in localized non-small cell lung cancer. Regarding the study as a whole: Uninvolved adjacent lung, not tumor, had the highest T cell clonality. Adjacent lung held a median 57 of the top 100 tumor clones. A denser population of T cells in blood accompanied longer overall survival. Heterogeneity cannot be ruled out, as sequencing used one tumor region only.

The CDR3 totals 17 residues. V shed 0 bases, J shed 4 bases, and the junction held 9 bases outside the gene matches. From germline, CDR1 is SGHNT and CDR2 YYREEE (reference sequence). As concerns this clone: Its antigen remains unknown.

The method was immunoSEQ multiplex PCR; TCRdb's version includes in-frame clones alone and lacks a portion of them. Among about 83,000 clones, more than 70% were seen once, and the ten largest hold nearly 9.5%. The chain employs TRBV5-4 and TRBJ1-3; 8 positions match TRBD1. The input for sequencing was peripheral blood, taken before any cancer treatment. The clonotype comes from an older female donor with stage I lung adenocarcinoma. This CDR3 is CASSLGGPTGAGNTIYF. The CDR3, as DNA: TGTGCCAGCAGCTTGGGAGGACCGACAGGGGCAGGAAACACCATATATTTT.